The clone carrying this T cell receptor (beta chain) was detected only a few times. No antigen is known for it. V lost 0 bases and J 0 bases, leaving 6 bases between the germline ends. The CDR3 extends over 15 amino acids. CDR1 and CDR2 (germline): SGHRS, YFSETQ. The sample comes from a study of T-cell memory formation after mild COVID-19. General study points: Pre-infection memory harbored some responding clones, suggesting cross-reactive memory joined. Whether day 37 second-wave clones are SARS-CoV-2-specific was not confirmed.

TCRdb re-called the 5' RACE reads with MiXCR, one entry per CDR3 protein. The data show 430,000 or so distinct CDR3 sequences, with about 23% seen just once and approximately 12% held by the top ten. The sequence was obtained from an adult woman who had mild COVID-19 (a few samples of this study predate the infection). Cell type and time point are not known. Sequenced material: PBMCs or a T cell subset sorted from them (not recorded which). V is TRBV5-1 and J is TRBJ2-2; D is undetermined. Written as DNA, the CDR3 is TGCGCCAGCAGCTTGGTCTTGACGAACACCGGGGAGCTGTTTTTT. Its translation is CASSLVLTNTGELFF.